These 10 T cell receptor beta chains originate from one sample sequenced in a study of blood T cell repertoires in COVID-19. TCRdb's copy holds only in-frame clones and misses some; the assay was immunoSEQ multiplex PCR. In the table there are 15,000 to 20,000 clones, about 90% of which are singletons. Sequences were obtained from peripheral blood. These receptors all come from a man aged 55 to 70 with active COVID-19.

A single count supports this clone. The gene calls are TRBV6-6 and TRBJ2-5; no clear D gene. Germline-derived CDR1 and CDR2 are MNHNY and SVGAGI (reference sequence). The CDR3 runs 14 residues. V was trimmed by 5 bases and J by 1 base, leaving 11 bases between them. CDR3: CASSPPRSQETQYF. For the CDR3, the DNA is TGTGCCAGCAGTCCCCCCCGCAGCCAAGAGACCCAGTACTTC.

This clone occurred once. In DNA, the CDR3 is TGCGCCAGCAGTCAATCGAGACAGGGGGCGCATAGCACAGATACGCAGTATTTT. This gives the protein CASSQSRQGAHSTDTQYF. This chain links TRBV23-1 with TRBJ2-3; 10 nucleotides agree with TRBD1. TRBV23-1 is an ORF; its function is uncertain. V was clipped by 0 bases and J by 0 bases; unmatched bases: 6. CDR3 length: 18 amino acids.

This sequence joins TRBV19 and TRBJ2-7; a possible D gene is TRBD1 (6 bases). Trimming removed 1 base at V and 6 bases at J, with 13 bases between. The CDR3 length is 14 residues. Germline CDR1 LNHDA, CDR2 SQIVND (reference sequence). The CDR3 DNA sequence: TGTGCCAGTAGTATAGGAATACAGGGATCCGAGCAGTACGTC. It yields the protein CASSIGIQGSEQYV.

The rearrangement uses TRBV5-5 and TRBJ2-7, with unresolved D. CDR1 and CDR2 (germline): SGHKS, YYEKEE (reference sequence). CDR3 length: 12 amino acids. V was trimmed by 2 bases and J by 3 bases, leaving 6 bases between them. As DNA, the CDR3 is TGTGCCAGCAGCTTTACGGGCTACGAGCAGTACTTC. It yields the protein CASSFTGYEQYF.

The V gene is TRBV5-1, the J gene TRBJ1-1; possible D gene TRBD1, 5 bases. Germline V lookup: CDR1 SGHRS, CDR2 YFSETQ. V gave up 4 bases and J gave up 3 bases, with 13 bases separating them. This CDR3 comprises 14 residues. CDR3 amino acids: CASSQTVVDTEAFF. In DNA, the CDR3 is TGCGCCAGCAGCCAGACAGTGGTGGACACTGAAGCTTTCTTT. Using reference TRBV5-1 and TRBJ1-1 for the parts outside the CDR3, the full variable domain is KAGVTQTPRYLIKTRGQQVTLSCSPISGHRSVSWYQQTPGQGLQFLFEYFSETQRNKGNFPGRFSGRQFSNSRSEMNVSTLELGDSALYLCASSQTVVDTEAFFGQGTRLTVV.

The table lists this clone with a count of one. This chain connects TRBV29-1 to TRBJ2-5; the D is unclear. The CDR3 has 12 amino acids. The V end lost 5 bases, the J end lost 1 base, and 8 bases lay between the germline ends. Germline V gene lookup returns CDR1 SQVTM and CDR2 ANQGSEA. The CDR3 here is CSVLPFQETQYF. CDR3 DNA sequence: TGCAGCGTTCTTCCGTTCCAAGAGACCCAGTACTTC.

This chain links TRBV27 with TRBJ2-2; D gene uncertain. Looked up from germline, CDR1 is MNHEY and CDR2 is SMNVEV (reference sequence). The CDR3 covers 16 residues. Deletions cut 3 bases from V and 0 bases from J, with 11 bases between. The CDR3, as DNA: TGTGCCAGCAGTTTGATTGGCTTTTCGAACACCGGGGAGCTGTTTTTT. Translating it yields CASSLIGFSNTGELFF.

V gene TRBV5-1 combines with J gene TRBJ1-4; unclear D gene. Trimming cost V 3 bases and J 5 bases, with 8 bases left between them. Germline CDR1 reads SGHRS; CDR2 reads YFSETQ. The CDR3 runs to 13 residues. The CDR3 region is CASSSNLNEKLFF. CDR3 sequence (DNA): TGCGCCAGCAGCTCAAACCTAAATGAAAAACTGTTTTTT.

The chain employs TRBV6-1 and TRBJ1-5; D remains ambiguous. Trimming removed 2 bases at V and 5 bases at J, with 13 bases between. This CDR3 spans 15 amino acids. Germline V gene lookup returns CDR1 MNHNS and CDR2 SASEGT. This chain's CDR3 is CASSENRYLYQPQHF. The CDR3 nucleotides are TGTGCCAGCAGTGAAAACCGTTATCTATATCAGCCCCAGCATTTT.

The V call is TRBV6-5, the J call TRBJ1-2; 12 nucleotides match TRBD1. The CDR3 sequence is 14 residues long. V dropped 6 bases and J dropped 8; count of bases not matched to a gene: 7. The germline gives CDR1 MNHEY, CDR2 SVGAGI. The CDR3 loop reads CASRGTGGKDGYTF. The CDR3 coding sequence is TGTGCCAGCAGGGGGACAGGGGGCAAGGACGGCTACACCTTC.